The 10 T cell receptor beta chains below were found in one sample sequenced in a study of cytomegalovirus exposure and HLA in healthy donors. The PCR ran on 60 Vbeta and 13 Jbeta primers. Clones were read by immunoSEQ multiplex PCR, and TCRdb kept only the in-frame ones, dropping some. The sample shows roughly 100,000 clones, over 65% of them seen only once. The specimen was PBMCs. All receptors derive from a man aged 35 to 55 in good health and CMV-seronegative.

The chain carries TRBV19 and TRBJ2-2; possibly TRBD1 for D (5 bases). Between the trimmed V and J ends, which lost 6 bases and 2 bases, there was a span of 10 bases. This CDR3 has 14 residues. Germline V lookup: CDR1 LNHDA, CDR2 SQIVND (reference sequence). CDR3 sequence: CASRTTVNTGELFF. The CDR3 coding sequence is TGTGCCAGTAGGACGACAGTAAACACCGGGGAGCTGTTTTTT.

This clone was counted only a few times. V usage is TRBV11-3 and J usage is TRBJ2-3; 11 nucleotides agree with TRBD2. Germline CDR1 and CDR2: SGHNT and YENEEA. Trimming removed 5 bases from V and 0 bases from J; junction bases left unmatched: 4. This CDR3 comprises 16 residues. The CDR3 nucleotides read TGTGCCAGCAGCCTGGGACTAGCGGTGAGCACAGATACGCAGTATTTT. Translating gives CASSLGLAVSTDTQYF.

CDR3 in DNA: TGTGCCAGCACCAGGACTAGCGGGGGGGCGGGTGAGCAGTTCTTC. Translating gives CASTRTSGGAGEQFF. The gene calls are TRBV2 and TRBJ2-1, with TRBD2 matching over 15 bases. Germline V CDR1 and CDR2: SNHLY, FYNNEI. The V and J ends lost 7 bases and 9 bases, in that order; junction bases with no gene match: 7. CDR3 length equals 15 residues.

The chain combines TRBV5-4 with TRBJ2-3; 9 bases map to TRBD2. The CDR3 is 16 residues long. Unmatched junction bases numbered 5, after V lost 2 bases and J lost 1 base. Germline CDR1 reads SGHNT; CDR2 reads YYREEE (reference sequence). The chain's CDR3 is CASSLTAGGRTDTQYF. The CDR3 DNA reads as TGTGCCAGCAGCTTAACAGCGGGGGGCCGCACAGATACGCAGTATTTT.

This clone occurred once. The chain recombines TRBV9 with TRBJ2-3; tentatively, D is TRBD2 (6 bases). Trimming stripped 2 bases from V and 2 bases from J, with 12 bases between. The CDR3 runs 15 residues. The V gene's germline CDR1 is SGDLS and CDR2 YYNGEE. The chain's CDR3 is CASSVSGDLTDTQYF. In nucleotides, the CDR3 is TGTGCCAGCAGCGTTTCGGGGGACCTCACAGATACGCAGTATTTT. Based on the CDR3 plus reference TRBV9 and TRBJ2-3, the full variable domain is DSGVTQTPKHLITATGQRVTLRCSPRSGDLSVYWYQQSLDQGLQFLIQYYNGEERAKGNILERFSAQQFPDLHSELNLSSLELGDSALYFCASSVSGDLTDTQYFGPGTRLTVL.

The rearrangement joins TRBV4-1 to TRBJ2-6; 9 bases align to TRBD2. The J segment lost 2 bases and the V segment lost 7 bases, leaving 12 bases of the junction unmatched. CDR1 MGHRA and CDR2 YSYEKL come from the germline V gene. This CDR3 has 18 amino acids. The CDR3 nucleotides read TGCGCCAGCACATTCGGTCGGCGGGGGGGCCCTGGGGCCAACGTCCTGACTTTC. Protein: CASTFGRRGGPGANVLTF.

In DNA form, the CDR3 reads TGTGCCAGCAGCGGACAGGGAAGAGGCGAAAAACTGTTTTTT. Protein: CASSGQGRGEKLFF. The chain links TRBV9 to TRBJ1-4; 7 bases are a match to TRBD1. CDR3 length: 14 amino acids. The V segment lost 3 bases and the J segment 8 bases; nucleotides outside the gene matches: 7. Germline V gene sequence: CDR1 SGDLS, CDR2 YYNGEE.

The chain couples TRBV11-1 to TRBJ1-1; D not resolved. V was shortened by 5 bases and J by 4 bases, with 14 bases between the two germline ends. This CDR3 contains 14 residues. The germline V gene encodes CDR1 SGHAT and CDR2 FQDESV (reference sequence). CDR3 in amino acids: CASSDGVLGTEAFF. The CDR3 nucleotides are TGTGCCAGCAGCGACGGGGTATTAGGCACTGAAGCTTTCTTT.

This clone occurred a few times. The chain is built from TRBV4-3 and TRBJ2-6, with D tentatively TRBD2 (6 bases). V dropped 1 base and J dropped 4 bases, with 14 bases sitting between them. This CDR3 contains 17 residues. Germline assignment: CDR1 LGHNA and CDR2 YSLEER. The CDR3: CASSQARREAGANVLTF. The CDR3 DNA reads TGCGCCAGCAGCCAAGCGCGCAGGGAGGCAGGGGCCAACGTCCTGACTTTC.

The chain combines TRBV5-1 with TRBJ2-7; 8 bases are a match to TRBD1. The germline CDR1 and CDR2 sequences are SGHRS and YFSETQ. Trimming took 4 bases from V and 3 from J; bases not matched to a gene: 9. The CDR3 length is 15 residues. This chain's CDR3 is CASSQSTGGGYEQYF. The CDR3 DNA is TGCGCCAGCAGCCAATCCACAGGGGGTGGCTACGAGCAGTACTTC. Full variable domain (outside the CDR3, taken from reference TRBV5-1 and TRBJ2-7): KAGVTQTPRYLIKTRGQQVTLSCSPISGHRSVSWYQQTPGQGLQFLFEYFSETQRNKGNFPGRFSGRQFSNSRSEMNVSTLELGDSALYLCASSQSTGGGYEQYFGPGTRLTVT.